These T cell receptor beta chains were read from a single sample in a study of blood T cell repertoires in COVID-19. Measured with immunoSEQ multiplex PCR; TCRdb has only the in-frame clones, and not every one. The sample holds roughly 160,000 clones; approximately 84% are singletons and the top ten take around an eighth. The sequencing sample was made of peripheral blood. These receptor sequences come from a man aged 18-30 years with active or convalescent COVID-19. Each CDR3 is given with its conserved first and last residue. A D gene is named only where the DNA matches it firmly. Clone size appears in some rows only: once, few, many, or a class for an expanded clone.

V gene	D gene	J gene	CDR3 length	clone size	CDR3 protein	CDR3 DNA
TRBV18	-	TRBJ2-1	14	few	CASSRGTPNNEQFF	TGTGCCAGCTCACGCGGGACCCCAAACAATGAGCAGTTCTTC
TRBV29-1	TRBD1	TRBJ2-1	13	-	CSVLGQGIGEQFF	TGCAGCGTCCTCGGACAGGGGATCGGTGAGCAGTTCTTC
TRBV5-1	TRBD2	TRBJ2-1	17	-	CASSVTLAGVSYNEQFF	TGCGCCAGCAGCGTAACCCTAGCGGGGGTATCCTACAATGAGCAGTTCTTC
TRBV19	TRBD2	TRBJ2-1	17	-	CASSETSGGHYYNEQFF	TGTGCCAGTTCAGAGACTAGCGGGGGGCACTACTACAATGAGCAGTTCTTC
TRBV6-5	-	TRBJ1-6	14	-	CASSRSGFNSPLHF	TGTGCCAGCAGTCGGTCAGGGTTCAATTCACCCCTCCACTTT
TRBV20-1	TRBD1	TRBJ1-2	15	few	CSASPGQGRNYGYTF	TGCAGTGCAAGTCCGGGACAGGGGAGAAACTATGGCTACACCTTC
TRBV18	-	TRBJ1-1	15	-	CASSLRGGDGTEAFF	TGTGCCAGCTCTCTTCGGGGGGGAGATGGCACTGAAGCTTTCTTT
TRBV19	-	TRBJ1-1	15	few	CASSPRRGGNTEAFF	TGTGCCAGTAGCCCCCGTAGGGGCGGGAACACTGAAGCTTTCTTT
TRBV2	TRBD2	TRBJ2-3	12	-	CASSWGGDTQYF	TGTGCCAGCTCTTGGGGGGGGGACACGCAGTATTTT
TRBV15	-	TRBJ2-2	13	-	CATAVSSTGELFF	TGTGCCACCGCCGTATCGAGCACCGGGGAGCTGTTTTTT
TRBV6-1	-	TRBJ1-5	21	-	CASSEPRPMMPYREGNQPQHF	TGTGCCAGCAGTGAACCTCGACCAATGATGCCCTACAGGGAAGGCAATCAGCCCCAGCATTTT
TRBV6-4	TRBD1	TRBJ2-1	15	-	CASSEETGGHNEQFF	TGTGCCAGCAGTGAGGAGACAGGGGGACACAATGAGCAGTTCTTC
TRBV2	TRBD1	TRBJ2-3	13	few	CASHPGQGNTQYF	TGTGCCAGCCATCCTGGACAGGGCAATACGCAGTATTTT
TRBV3-1/TRBV3-2	-	TRBJ2-7	15	-	CASSPGGRSSYEQYF	TGTGCCAGCAGCCCCGGGGGGCGGTCATCCTACGAGCAGTACTTC
TRBV7-6	TRBD1	TRBJ2-5	16	-	CASSTRQGGSQETQYF	TGTGCCAGCAGCACCAGACAGGGGGGATCTCAAGAGACCCAGTACTTC
TRBV12-5	-	TRBJ2-7	14	many	CASGLGGGSYEQYF	TGTGCTAGTGGTTTGGGAGGGGGCTCCTACGAGCAGTACTTC
TRBV28	TRBD1	TRBJ1-4	16	-	CASSTPGQGGNEKLFF	TGTGCCAGCAGTACGCCTGGACAGGGGGGTAATGAAAAACTGTTTTTT
TRBV4-2	-	TRBJ1-3	15	-	CASSQDGARAVSIYF	TGTGCCAGCAGCCAAGATGGGGCCAGGGCAGTGTCCATATATTTT
TRBV5-1	-	TRBJ2-7	16	-	CASSLGWGPNSYEQYF	TGCGCCAGCAGCTTGGGCTGGGGGCCCAACTCCTACGAGCAGTACTTC
TRBV5-8	TRBD1	TRBJ1-3	18	-	CASSYHRRQGAVGNTIYF	TGTGCCAGCAGCTACCACCGAAGACAGGGGGCAGTTGGAAACACCATATATTTT
TRBV2	-	TRBJ1-4	13	-	CASGGWTNEKLFF	TGTGCCAGCGGGGGGTGGACTAATGAAAAACTGTTTTTT
TRBV11-2	-	TRBJ2-7	14	-	CASSLIWSSYEQYF	TGTGCCAGCAGCTTAATCTGGAGCTCCTACGAGCAGTACTTC
TRBV6-1	-	TRBJ1-5	14	-	CASSEAPGDQPQHF	TGTGCCAGCAGTGAAGCCCCAGGGGATCAGCCCCAGCATTTT
TRBV19	TRBD2	TRBJ2-3	16	-	CASSTLAGGGTDTQYF	TGTGCCAGTAGTACACTAGCGGGGGGGGGCACAGATACGCAGTATTTT
TRBV7-9	TRBD1	TRBJ2-3	11	-	CAQGAGDTQYF	TGTGCCCAGGGGGCAGGAGATACGCAGTATTTT
TRBV6-6	TRBD1	TRBJ1-4	15	-	CASSRGTGTGEKLFF	TGTGCCAGCAGCCGCGGGACAGGGACAGGTGAAAAACTGTTTTTT
TRBV5-1	TRBD2	TRBJ2-7	16	once	CASSLHSTSVYYEQYF	TGCGCCAGCAGCTTGCATTCGACTAGCGTTTACTACGAGCAGTACTTC
TRBV28	-	TRBJ1-3	16	-	CASSLLTASSGNTIYF	TGTGCCAGCAGTTTGTTGACAGCCAGCTCTGGAAACACCATATATTTT
TRBV5-5	-	TRBJ1-1	15	-	CASRIGPQGHTEAFF	TGTGCCAGCAGAATCGGTCCCCAGGGCCATACTGAAGCTTTCTTT